These T cell receptor beta chains were read from a single sample in a study of T cells in tuberculosis. Using immunoSEQ multiplex PCR, the repertoire was profiled, and TCRdb retains in-frame clones only, with some absent. The sample lists about 59,000 clones; around 86% were seen once. Material for sequencing was CD1b-GMM tetramer-negative cells sorted from PBMCs. Source of these receptors: an adult woman with latent tuberculosis. Each CDR3 is given with its conserved first and last residue. The order of the fields is D gene, V gene, J gene, CDR3 protein, CDR3 DNA. The D gene is left open where the match is weak.

d_gene: .; v_gene: TRBV6-1; j_gene: TRBJ1-6; CDR3aa: CASYYGSAGNSPLHF; CDR3nt: TGTGCCAGCTACTACGGGTCCGCGGGGAATTCACCCCTCCACTTT
d_gene: .; v_gene: TRBV18; j_gene: TRBJ2-5; CDR3aa: CASSYQETQYF; CDR3nt: TGTGCCAGCTCGTATCAAGAGACCCAGTACTTC
d_gene: .; v_gene: TRBV6-5; j_gene: TRBJ2-7; CDR3aa: CASSSRGPNSYEQYF; CDR3nt: TGTGCCAGCAGTTCTAGGGGTCCCAACTCCTACGAGCAGTACTTC
d_gene: .; v_gene: TRBV28; j_gene: TRBJ2-4; CDR3aa: CASSLTPGGAKNIQYF; CDR3nt: TGTGCCAGCAGTTTAACCCCAGGCGGGGCCAAAAACATTCAGTACTTC
d_gene: TRBD1; v_gene: TRBV7-9; j_gene: TRBJ1-2; CDR3aa: CASSLPRGQGAGYTF; CDR3nt: TGTGCCAGCAGCTTACCCCGGGGACAGGGGGCTGGCTACACCTTC
d_gene: .; v_gene: TRBV14; j_gene: TRBJ1-1; CDR3aa: CASSQDGGVGDTEAFF; CDR3nt: TGTGCCAGCAGCCAAGATGGGGGGGTCGGGGACACTGAAGCTTTCTTT
d_gene: .; v_gene: TRBV6-5; j_gene: TRBJ2-7; CDR3aa: CAISRGISYEQYF; CDR3nt: TGTGCCATCAGCCGCGGGATCTCCTACGAGCAGTACTTC
d_gene: .; v_gene: TRBV7-2; j_gene: TRBJ2-1; CDR3aa: CASSLWPLASTGGSNEQFF; CDR3nt: TGTGCCAGCAGCTTATGGCCCCTAGCGTCTACTGGGGGTAGCAATGAGCAGTTCTTC
d_gene: TRBD1; v_gene: TRBV5-1; j_gene: TRBJ2-3; CDR3aa: CASSLEGQGSTDTQYF; CDR3nt: TGCGCCAGCAGCTTGGAGGGACAGGGGTCCACAGATACGCAGTATTTT
d_gene: TRBD1; v_gene: TRBV6-1; j_gene: TRBJ1-1; CDR3aa: CASTATGRAFF; CDR3nt: TGTGCCAGCACCGCGACAGGGAGGGCTTTCTTT
d_gene: TRBD1; v_gene: TRBV7-2; j_gene: TRBJ1-2; CDR3aa: CASSLSAGQTLGYTF; CDR3nt: TGTGCCAGCAGCTTAAGTGCGGGACAGACGCTTGGCTACACCTTC
d_gene: TRBD1; v_gene: TRBV7-6; j_gene: TRBJ1-4; CDR3aa: CASSPSLTGVGGEKLFF; CDR3nt: TGTGCCAGCAGCCCCAGTCTGACAGGGGTTGGTGGTGAAAAACTGTTTTTT